Here is one T cell receptor (beta chain) with its context. The data were taken from a study of blood T cell repertoires in COVID-19. Study overall: Samples representing acute and convalescent COVID-19 were sourced from the United States, Italy and Spain.

The data were produced by immunoSEQ multiplex PCR, yet TCRdb's version contains in-frame clones alone and is incomplete. The sample holds roughly 200,000 clones, about 85% seen once. Sample: peripheral blood. The receptor was derived from a woman of 80 years or more with acute or convalescent COVID-19.

DNA for the CDR3: TGTGCCAGCAGCGTAGGCCTCACAGGGAAACAACAAGAGACCCAGTACTTC. Translation: CASSVGLTGKQQETQYF. The rearrangement links TRBV9 to TRBJ2-5; weak D call: TRBD1 (6 bases). Trimming removed 0 bases from V and 2 bases from J, with 17 bases in between. The CDR3 extends over 17 amino acids. Looked up from germline, CDR1 is SGDLS and CDR2 is YYNGEE.